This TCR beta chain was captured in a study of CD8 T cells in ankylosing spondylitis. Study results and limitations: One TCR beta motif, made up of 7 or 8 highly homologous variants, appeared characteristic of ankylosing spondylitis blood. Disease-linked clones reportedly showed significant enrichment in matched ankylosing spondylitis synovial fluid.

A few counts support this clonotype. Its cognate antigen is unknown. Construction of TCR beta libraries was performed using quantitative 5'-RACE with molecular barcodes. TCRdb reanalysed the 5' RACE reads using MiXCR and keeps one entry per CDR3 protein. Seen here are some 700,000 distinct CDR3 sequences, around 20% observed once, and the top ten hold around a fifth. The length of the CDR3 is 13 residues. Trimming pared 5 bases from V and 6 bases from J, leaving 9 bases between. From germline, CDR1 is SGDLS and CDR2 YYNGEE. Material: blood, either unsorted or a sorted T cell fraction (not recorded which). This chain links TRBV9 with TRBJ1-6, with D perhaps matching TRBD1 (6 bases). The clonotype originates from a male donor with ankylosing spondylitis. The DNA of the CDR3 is TGTGCCAGCAGTGGGGGGCCTAATTCACCCCTCCACTTT. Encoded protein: CASSGGPNSPLHF.